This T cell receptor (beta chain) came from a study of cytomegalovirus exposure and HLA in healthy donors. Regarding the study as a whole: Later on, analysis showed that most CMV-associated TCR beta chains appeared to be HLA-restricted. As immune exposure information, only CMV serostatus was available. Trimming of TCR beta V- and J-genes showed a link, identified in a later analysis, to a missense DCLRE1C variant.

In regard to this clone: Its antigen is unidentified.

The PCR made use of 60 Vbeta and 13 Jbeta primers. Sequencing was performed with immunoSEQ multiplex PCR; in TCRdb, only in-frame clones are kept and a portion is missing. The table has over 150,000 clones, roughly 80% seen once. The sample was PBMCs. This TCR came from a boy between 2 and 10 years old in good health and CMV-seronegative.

CDR3 coding DNA: TGTGCCAGCAGCTCAGATTTGGGGGAGGGCGCCTACGAGCAGTACTTC. This sequence encodes CASSSDLGEGAYEQYF. The chain recombines TRBV7-9 with TRBJ2-7; 7 bases agree with TRBD2. V gave up 4 bases and J gave up 2 bases; unmatched junction bases: 11. The CDR3 runs 16 residues. Germline values: CDR1 SEHNR, CDR2 FQNEAQ (reference sequence). Full variable domain (missing parts from reference TRBV7-9 and TRBJ2-7): DTGVSQNPRHKITKRGQNVTFRCDPISEHNRLYWYRQTLGQGPEFLTYFQNEAQLEKSRLLSDRFSAERPKGSFSTLEIQRTEQGDSAMYLCASSSDLGEGAYEQYFGPGTRLTVT.